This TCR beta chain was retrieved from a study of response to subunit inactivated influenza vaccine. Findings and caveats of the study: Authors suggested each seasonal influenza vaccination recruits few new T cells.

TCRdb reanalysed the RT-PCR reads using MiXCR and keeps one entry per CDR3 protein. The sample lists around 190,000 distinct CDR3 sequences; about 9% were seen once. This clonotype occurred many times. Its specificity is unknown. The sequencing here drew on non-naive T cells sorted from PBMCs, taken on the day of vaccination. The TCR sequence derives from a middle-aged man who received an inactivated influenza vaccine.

This CDR3 is CASRVTVNEQFF. The CDR3 DNA sequence: TGTGCCAGCAGGGTCACCGTCAATGAGCAGTTCTTC. The V and J genes are TRBV12-3 or TRBV12-4 and TRBJ2-1; D gene unclear. Trimming stripped 6 bases from V and 6 bases from J, with 9 bases between. The CDR3 has 12 amino acids.